The 7 T cell receptor beta chains in this list originate from one sample, sequenced in a study of control samples from healthy donors and cancer patients (dated by TCRdb to about 2020). Library generation was performed with the immunoSEQ multiplex PCR assay. As stored in TCRdb, this immuneACCESS dataset retains in-frame rearrangements with V and J assigned. A fraction of the clones does not appear; measured against another copy, unresolved V genes explain less than half of the discrepancy, and the remainder lacks a known reason. Counted in this sample were around 100,000 clones; 80% to 90% of them appeared once. Of the sample, about 8% falls within the top ten clones. The sequencing sample was made of blood. These receptors all stem from a man under 40 in good health.

The rearrangement joins TRBV15 to TRBJ1-6, with D possibly TRBD1 on 6 matching bases. The CDR3 loop spans 16 amino acids. Germline V lookup: CDR1 LNHNV, CDR2 YYDKDF (reference sequence). V gave up 0 bases and J gave up 6 bases, with 12 bases separating them. CDR3 sequence reads: CATSRDVTGRNSPLHF. The CDR3 DNA reads TGTGCCACCAGCAGAGATGTTACAGGGCGTAATTCACCCCTCCACTTT.

This clone was counted a few times. The chain carries TRBV18 and TRBJ2-3; no clear D gene. Per germline, CDR1 KGHSH and CDR2 LQKENI. V lost 8 bases and J 3 bases, leaving 9 bases between the germline ends. The CDR3 totals 12 residues. DNA of the CDR3: TGTGCCAGCGGTCCCGGGACAGATACGCAGTATTTT. Translation gives CASGPGTDTQYF.

The count of this clone is one. Here the CDR3 DNA reads TGTGCCTGGAGTGTACTAGAGGGCAGAGACAATTCACCCCTCCACTTT. Translating gives CAWSVLEGRDNSPLHF. The chain joins TRBV30 to TRBJ1-6; no clear D gene. V was clipped by 0 bases and J by 7 bases, with 16 bases between them. The CDR3 is 16 amino acids. Germline values: CDR1 GTSNPN, CDR2 SVGIG (reference sequence). The whole variable domain, remainder taken from reference TRBV30 and TRBJ1-6, is SQTIHQWPATLVQPVGSPLSLECTVEGTSNPNLYWYRQAAGRGLQLLFYSVGIGQISSEVPQNLSASRPQDRQFILSSKKLLLSDSGFYLCAWSVLEGRDNSPLHFGNGTRLTVT.

The chain has TRBV2 and TRBJ2-3, with 7 bases lining up with TRBD1. Trimming at V came to 1 base and at J to 2 bases, leaving 3 bases not matched to a gene. CDR1 is SNHLY, CDR2 FYNNEI, per germline. The CDR3 runs to 15 residues. CDR3 nucleotide sequence: TGTGCCAGCAGTGAAGGTGGACAGGTCACAGATACGCAGTATTTT. It yields the protein CASSEGGQVTDTQYF.

The chain employs TRBV30 and TRBJ2-3; 7 nucleotides line up with TRBD2. The CDR3 covers 16 residues. From germline, CDR1 is GTSNPN and CDR2 SVGIG (reference sequence). Trimming cost V 3 bases and J 0 bases; bases outside gene matches: 9. CDR3 sequence (DNA): TGTGCCTGGAGGGTCAGCGGGGCCCTTAGCACAGATACGCAGTATTTT. It translates to CAWRVSGALSTDTQYF.

The chain recombines TRBV5-8 with TRBJ1-2; D is undetermined. CDR3 length: 13 residues. Germline V CDR1 and CDR2: SGHTS, YDEGEE. V was clipped by 2 bases and J by 8 bases, with 13 bases between them. Here the CDR3 reads CASSFLRSGGYTF. The CDR3 nucleotides are TGTGCCAGCAGCTTCTTACGCTCTGGAGGCTACACCTTC.

Comments on this clone: This same CDR3 is encoded by further DNA sequences in the sample. V is TRBV2 and J is TRBJ2-3; D gene unclear. The CDR3 loop spans 14 amino acids. Trimming shortened V by 3 bases and J by 0 bases, and 7 bases separated the two germline ends. From germline, CDR1 is SNHLY and CDR2 FYNNEI. CDR3 loop: CASSDLGSTDTQYF. CDR3 in DNA: TGTGCCAGCAGTGATTTAGGGAGCACAGATACGCAGTATTTT. The variable domain in full, with the rest retrieved from reference TRBV2 and TRBJ2-3, is EPEVTQTPSHQVTQMGQEVILRCVPISNHLYFYWYRQILGQKVEFLVSFYNNEISEKSEIFDDQFSVERPDGSNFTLKIRSTKLEDSAMYFCASSDLGSTDTQYFGPGTRLTVL.